This passage covers 18 T cell receptor beta chains from one sample sequenced in a study of cytotoxic CD8 clonotypes in ibrutinib-treated CLL. Sequencing used immunoSEQ multiplex PCR; TCRdb keeps in-frame clones, though not all of them. The sample comprises roughly 150,000 clones, more than 80% of which are singletons, and around 4.5% rests with the top ten. This specimen was PBMCs, taken after 24 months of ibrutinib treatment. The receptors were sampled from a human donor with chronic lymphocytic leukemia.

The chain employs TRBV5-4 and TRBJ2-5; no definite D call. CDR1 and CDR2 from the germline V gene are SGHNT and YYREEE (reference sequence). Between the trimmed V and J ends, which lost 0 bases and 3 bases, there was a span of 9 bases. The CDR3 loop spans 14 amino acids. The chain's CDR3 is CASSLAPQEETQYF. CDR3 nucleotide sequence: TGTGCCAGCAGCTTGGCCCCCCAGGAAGAGACCCAGTACTTC.

V is TRBV29-1 and J is TRBJ1-2; maybe TRBD1 (6 bases). CDR3 size: 12 residues. V lost 6 bases to trimming and J lost 6 bases, with 14 bases between them. Germline V CDR1 and CDR2: SQVTM, ANQGSEA. CDR3 in amino acids: CSVSDRLDGYTF. CDR3 DNA sequence: TGCAGCGTGTCCGACAGGTTAGATGGCTACACCTTC.

J is TRBJ2-5 and V is TRBV19; D gene ambiguous. The germline V gene has CDR1 LNHDA and CDR2 SQIVND (reference sequence). The V gene lost 6 bases and the J gene lost 4 bases, with 15 bases spanning the gap. This CDR3 contains 14 residues. The CDR3 DNA sequence: TGTGCCAGTAGCAGGCGTGAGCCCATAGAGACCCAGTACTTC. Its protein is CASSRREPIETQYF.

This rearrangement joins TRBV30 to TRBJ2-3; D is undetermined. Germline assignment: CDR1 GTSNPN and CDR2 SVGIG (reference sequence). This CDR3 has 13 amino acids. Trimming left V 0 bases short and J 6 bases short, with 10 bases between. Here the CDR3 reads CAWSVVLGDTQYF. Here the CDR3 DNA reads TGTGCCTGGAGTGTAGTTCTAGGCGATACGCAGTATTTT.

The rearrangement joins TRBV18 to TRBJ1-2, with 9 bases fitting TRBD1. From germline, CDR1 is KGHSH and CDR2 LQKENI. V dropped 4 bases and J dropped 13; count of bases not matched to a gene: 7. CDR3 length: 12 amino acids. CDR3 DNA: TGTGCCAGCTCACACCGGACAGGGGAATCCACCTTC. Protein: CASSHRTGESTF.

The chain links TRBV28 to TRBJ1-4; D not certain. From germline, CDR1 is MDHEN and CDR2 SYDVKM. V shed 5 bases and J shed 4 bases, with 5 bases lying between them. The CDR3 runs to 12 residues. DNA for the CDR3: TGTGCCAGCAGTCGACTTAATGAAAAACTGTTTTTT. It specifies CASSRLNEKLFF.

V is TRBV18 and J is TRBJ1-4; D gene uncertain. Per the germline V gene, CDR1 is KGHSH and CDR2 is LQKENI. This CDR3 has 13 amino acids. V was pared by 0 bases and J by 7 bases, with 6 bases between. The CDR3 bases are TGTGCCAGCTCACCACCGGGGAGTGAAAAACTGTTTTTT. Translation: CASSPPGSEKLFF.

This clone was recorded only once. The chain has TRBV30 and TRBJ2-1; TRBD1 matches at 10 bases. CDR1 is GTSNPN, CDR2 SVGIG, per germline (reference sequence). J lost 0 bases, V lost 1 base, and 3 bases had no gene match. The CDR3 contains 16 residues. The CDR3 spells CAWSGQGAHSYNEQFF. In DNA, the CDR3 is TGTGCCTGGAGTGGACAGGGGGCCCACTCCTACAATGAGCAGTTCTTC.

The chain combines TRBV18 with TRBJ1-4; D ambiguous. V shed 3 bases and J shed 0 bases, with 8 bases lying between them. Germline V gene sequence: CDR1 KGHSH, CDR2 LQKENI. CDR3 size: 15 residues. The CDR3, as DNA: TGTGCCAGCTCACCCGCGGAAACAACTAATGAAAAACTGTTTTTT. Translated: CASSPAETTNEKLFF.

The chain has TRBV18 and TRBJ1-4, with 7 bases that match TRBD1. J was trimmed by 9 bases and V by 1 base; bases with no gene match: 2. The CDR3 sequence is 13 residues long. Germline CDR1 reads KGHSH; CDR2 reads LQKENI. CDR3 nucleotides: TGTGCCAGCTCACCACGACAGGGACAAAAACTGTTTTTT. This translates into CASSPRQGQKLFF.

This rearrangement joins TRBV11-1 to TRBJ2-5; D is undetermined. Deletions cut 3 bases from V and 5 bases from J, with 4 bases between. The CDR3 has 11 residues. Germline values: CDR1 SGHAT, CDR2 FQDESV (reference sequence). This CDR3 is CASSFGETQYF. The CDR3 nucleotides are TGTGCCAGCAGCTTCGGGGAGACCCAGTACTTC.

The chain joins TRBV7-2 to TRBJ1-2; 9 bases agree with TRBD1. Germline V gene lookup returns CDR1 SGHTA and CDR2 FQGNSA. The CDR3 has 16 amino acids. With 1 base clipped from V and 3 bases from J, the junction kept 6 bases outside the gene matches. CDR3: CASSLVGTGIDYGYTF. The DNA of the CDR3 is TGTGCCAGCAGCTTAGTAGGGACAGGGATAGACTATGGCTACACCTTC.

The genes are TRBV28 and TRBJ2-7; the match to TRBD1 covers 7 bases. From germline, CDR1 is MDHEN and CDR2 SYDVKM. CDR3 length: 12 amino acids. CDR3 loop: CAVTGATYEQYF. DNA of the CDR3: TGTGCAGTCACAGGGGCGACCTACGAGCAGTACTTC. Filled out from reference TRBV28 and TRBJ2-7, the complete variable domain reads DVKVTQSSRYLVKRTGEKVFLECVQDMDHENMFWYRQDPGLGLRLIYFSYDVKMKEKGDIPEGYSVSREKKERFSLILESASTNQTSMYLCAVTGATYEQYFGPGTRLTVT.

V and J are TRBV5-4 and TRBJ2-1; 8 nucleotides match TRBD1. The CDR3 consists of 15 residues. Germline trimming cut 2 bases from V and 3 bases from J; bases unmatched to any gene: 4. Looked up from germline, CDR1 is SGHNT and CDR2 is YYREEE (reference sequence). The CDR3 DNA is TGTGCCAGCAGCTTTCAGGGGGCACGCTACAATGAGCAGTTCTTC. It codes for CASSFQGARYNEQFF.

The V gene is TRBV7-9, the J gene TRBJ2-6, with D possibly TRBD2 on 6 matching bases. Germline CDR1 reads SEHNR; CDR2 reads FQNEAQ (reference sequence). V dropped 4 bases and J dropped 3 bases, with 10 bases sitting between them. The CDR3 is 15 amino acids. The DNA for the CDR3 is TGTGCCAGCAGCTCGGGACTCAATGGGGCCAACGTCCTGACTTTC. Protein sequence: CASSSGLNGANVLTF.

This chain uses TRBV7-2 with TRBJ1-5; 7 nucleotides line up with TRBD1. The CDR3 runs 16 residues. Germline V gene lookup returns CDR1 SGHTA and CDR2 FQGNSA. V shed 2 bases, J shed 4 bases, and the junction held 8 bases outside the gene matches. Here the CDR3 reads CASSLRRQGGNQPQHF. DNA for the CDR3: TGTGCCAGCAGCTTAAGACGACAGGGCGGGAATCAGCCCCAGCATTTT.

This chain uses TRBV11-3 with TRBJ2-6; D is unclear. V dropped 4 bases and J dropped 0 bases, with 13 bases sitting between them. The CDR3 covers 17 residues. Germline CDR1 SGHNT, CDR2 YENEEA. CDR3 nucleotide sequence: TGTGCCAGCAGCTCCCGCGGCAGTGACTCTGGGGCCAACGTCCTGACTTTC. Residues: CASSSRGSDSGANVLTF.

The V call is TRBV7-8, the J call TRBJ1-1, with TRBD1 matching over 10 bases. CDR1 and CDR2 (germline): SGHVS, FQNEAQ. This CDR3 contains 17 residues. Losses at the gene ends were 1 base for V and 0 bases for J; bases not matched to a gene: 5. The DNA of the CDR3 is TGTGCCAGCAGCTTAGTGGGACAGGGGTTAGTGAACACTGAAGCTTTCTTT. It translates to CASSLVGQGLVNTEAFF.